One and the same sample provided the 24 T cell receptor beta chains below, sequenced in a study of circulating CD8 cells and anti-PD-1 response in melanoma. TCR libraries were prepared from about 16 ng of total RNA with the QIAseq Immune Repertoire TCR panel. Each CDR3 protein is one row after TCRdb ran MiXCR on the reads. The sample consists of just over 800 distinct CDR3 sequences, about 6% of them appearing once. Live CD3+CD8+TCRalphabeta+ cells were sorted into four subsets by PD-1 and/or TIGIT. The sample in question was CD8+ T cells from PBMCs, obtained at baseline or after one month of anti-PD-1 therapy (not recorded which). The receptors were gathered from a human donor with melanoma.

By its share, this clonotype is large (0.1 to 1%). This chain links TRBV27 with TRBJ1-5; D not resolved. The CDR3 loop spans 13 amino acids. Germline CDR1 reads MNHEY; CDR2 reads SMNVEV (reference sequence). The V and J ends lost 6 bases and 4 bases respectively, with 10 bases between them. The CDR3 region has the DNA TGTGCCAGCAGATCGGACTGGAATCAGCCCCAGCATTTT. Translating it yields CASRSDWNQPQHF.

This clonotype is termed large. The chain has TRBV2 and TRBJ2-5; D unclear. The CDR3 consists of 14 residues. V dropped 1 base and J dropped 1 base, with 7 bases sitting between them. Germline lookup yields CDR1 SNHLY and CDR2 FYNNEI. The CDR3 nucleotides read TGTGCCAGCAGTGAAGATAGGAGCCAAGAGACCCAGTACTTC. Protein: CASSEDRSQETQYF.

By share of the sample, this clonotype is large. J is TRBJ2-1 and V is TRBV12-5; 16 bases align to TRBD2. The germline gives CDR1 LGHNT, CDR2 FRNRAP. The CDR3 covers 19 residues. V shed 0 bases and J 6 bases; nucleotides not matched to a gene: 8. This CDR3 reads CASGLVQGLAGGGLNEQFF. The DNA of the CDR3 is TGTGCTAGTGGTTTGGTACAGGGACTAGCGGGAGGGGGCCTCAATGAGCAGTTCTTC.

This clonotype counts as large (0.1 to 1%). This chain connects TRBV19 to TRBJ2-2; D not resolved. The CDR3 has 13 residues. Trimming left V 3 bases short and J 6 bases short, with 8 bases between. The germline gives CDR1 LNHDA, CDR2 SQIVND (reference sequence). CDR3 coding DNA: TGTGCCAGTAGTATTCGAGCTCCCGGGGAGCTGTTTTTT. Amino acid sequence: CASSIRAPGELFF.

By sample fraction, this clonotype is medium-sized. The chain has TRBV19 and TRBJ2-7; no firm D call. The V gene lost 6 bases and the J gene lost 3 bases, with 9 bases spanning the gap. This CDR3 spans 12 amino acids. Germline lookup yields CDR1 LNHDA and CDR2 SQIVND (reference sequence). The CDR3 sequence: CASSQNYYEQYF. CDR3 nucleotide sequence: TGTGCCAGTAGCCAAAACTACTACGAGCAGTACTTC.

This clonotype rates as large. This chain connects TRBV20-1 to TRBJ2-7; 8 positions match TRBD1. From germline, CDR1 is DFQATT and CDR2 SNEGSKA (reference sequence). With V trimmed by 5 bases and J by 4 bases, 4 bases remained unmatched. This CDR3 contains 12 residues. CDR3 amino acids: CSASDRGYEQYF. The CDR3 bases are TGCAGTGCTTCCGACAGGGGATACGAGCAGTACTTC.

In its sample, this clonotype is medium-sized. This chain joins TRBV5-4 and TRBJ2-7, with TRBD2 identical over 11 bases. Germline CDR1 is SGHNT and CDR2 is YYREEE (reference sequence). This CDR3 contains 15 residues. V lost 3 bases to trimming and J lost 0 bases; unmatched junction nucleotides: 2. The CDR3, as DNA: TGTGCCAGCAGCTGGACTAGCGGGTACTCCTACGAGCAGTACTTC. This gives the protein CASSWTSGYSYEQYF.

The genes are TRBV14 and TRBJ2-5; D gene uncertain. There are 14 residues in the CDR3. Trimming removed 0 bases at V and 4 bases at J, with 9 bases between. Germline loops: CDR1 SGHDN, CDR2 FVKESK. The CDR3, as DNA: TGTGCCAGCAGCCAAGATTCTTATGGAGAGACCCAGTACTTC. Translation gives CASSQDSYGETQYF.

In its sample, this clonotype ranks as large. The rearrangement links TRBV19 to TRBJ2-7; 10 bases line up with TRBD2. Per the germline V gene, CDR1 is LNHDA and CDR2 is SQIVND (reference sequence). V lost 1 base to trimming and J lost 2 bases; unmatched junction nucleotides: 2. The CDR3 is 15 amino acids. The chain's CDR3 is CASSIASGRAYEQYF. The CDR3 DNA follows: TGTGCCAGTAGTATAGCAAGCGGGAGGGCCTACGAGCAGTACTTC.

This clonotype is categorized as large. This chain joins TRBV7-2 and TRBJ2-1; D is undetermined. Trimming removed 2 bases from V and 7 bases from J, with 3 bases in between. This CDR3 has 11 amino acids. Germline V gene lookup returns CDR1 SGHTA and CDR2 FQGNSA. DNA for the CDR3: TGTGCCAGCAGCTTACTAAATGAGCAGTTCTTC. Amino acid sequence: CASSLLNEQFF. Drawing the rest from reference TRBV7-2 and TRBJ2-1, the complete variable domain is GAGVSQSPSNKVTEKGKDVELRCDPISGHTALYWYRQSLGQGLEFLIYFQGNSAPDKSGLPSDRFSAERTGGSVSTLTIQRTQQEDSAVYLCASSLLNEQFFGPGTRLTVL.

This clonotype is classed as large. V is TRBV27 and J is TRBJ2-2, with D possibly being TRBD1 (6 bases). Trimming shortened V by 7 bases and J by 1 base, and 16 bases separated the two germline ends. The CDR3 extends over 16 amino acids. The V gene's germline CDR1 is MNHEY and CDR2 SMNVEV (reference sequence). The CDR3 spells CASTANDRKNTGELFF. CDR3 in DNA: TGTGCCAGCACCGCAAACGACAGGAAGAACACCGGGGAGCTGTTTTTT.

This clonotype rates as large. The chain joins TRBV25-1 to TRBJ2-2; no reliable D call. Germline V gene sequence: CDR1 MGHDK, CDR2 SYGVNS. V was pared by 2 bases and J by 3 bases, with 10 bases between. CDR3 length equals 15 residues. The CDR3 region has the DNA TGTGCCAGCAGTGAAAGTACGAGGTACACCGGGGAGCTGTTTTTT. It specifies CASSESTRYTGELFF.

In its sample, this clonotype is large. This chain uses TRBV27 with TRBJ1-2; D not certain. This CDR3 has 13 residues. Germline CDR1 and CDR2: MNHEY and SMNVEV (reference sequence). The germline V and J ends were trimmed by 2 bases and 5 bases, with 9 bases remaining between them. The CDR3 coding sequence is TGTGCCAGCAGTTTAGGGTGGGAGTATGGCTACACCTTC. Translation: CASSLGWEYGYTF.

By its share, this clonotype is large. The chain has TRBV7-2 and TRBJ2-2; D remains unclear. Germline values: CDR1 SGHTA, CDR2 FQGNSA. V was pared by 5 bases and J by 6 bases, with 10 bases between. This CDR3 is built from 13 residues. CDR3 sequence (DNA): TGTGCCAGCAGCCCTCGCGGCGCCGGGGAGCTGTTTTTT. Translation gives CASSPRGAGELFF.

By its share, this clonotype is medium-sized. The J gene is TRBJ1-1, the V gene TRBV19; 10 nucleotides align to TRBD1. This CDR3 has 18 residues. The germline CDR1 and CDR2 sequences are LNHDA and SQIVND (reference sequence). With V trimmed by 3 bases and J by 0 bases, 10 bases remained unmatched. CDR3 DNA: TGTGCCAGTAGTATTGCCCCGGGACAGGGGCTCATGAACACTGAAGCTTTCTTT. This gives the protein CASSIAPGQGLMNTEAFF.

This clonotype is labeled as large. The J gene is TRBJ2-3, the V gene TRBV29-1; unclear D gene. The CDR3 length is 14 residues. Trimming took off 4 bases at V and 4 bases at J, with 15 bases between the two ends. Looked up from germline, CDR1 is SQVTM and CDR2 is ANQGSEA. The CDR3 is CSVVWGTDPDTQYF. CDR3 DNA: TGCAGCGTTGTTTGGGGAACGGATCCAGATACGCAGTATTTT.

This clonotype is large. This sequence joins TRBV2 and TRBJ1-6; 8 nucleotides agree with TRBD1. V gave up 6 bases and J gave up 2 bases; unmatched junction bases: 6. The CDR3 consists of 16 residues. Germline V lookup: CDR1 SNHLY, CDR2 FYNNEI. This CDR3 is CASRDRDEAYNSPLHF. Here the CDR3 DNA reads TGTGCCAGCAGGGACAGGGATGAGGCCTATAATTCACCCCTCCACTTT.

Within the sample, this clonotype is large. The chain joins TRBV24-1 to TRBJ2-5, with D maybe TRBD1 (6 bases). Deletions cut 6 bases from V and 1 base from J, with 11 bases between. CDR3 size: 14 residues. Germline V lookup: CDR1 KGHDR, CDR2 SFDVKD. The CDR3 loop is CATSSDSAQETQYF. The CDR3 DNA sequence: TGTGCCACCAGTTCGGACAGCGCCCAAGAGACCCAGTACTTC.

This clonotype is large in the sample. CDR3 protein: CASTKTLSGEQFF. The CDR3 DNA reads as TGTGCCAGCACCAAAACCCTATCGGGGGAGCAGTTCTTC. V usage is TRBV7-2 and J usage is TRBJ2-1; tentative D call: TRBD2 (5 bases). The CDR3 extends over 13 amino acids. Germline V gives CDR1 SGHTA, CDR2 FQGNSA. V lost 7 bases and J 10 bases, leaving 17 bases between the germline ends. The variable domain in full, with the rest retrieved from reference TRBV7-2 and TRBJ2-1, is GAGVSQSPSNKVTEKGKDVELRCDPISGHTALYWYRQSLGQGLEFLIYFQGNSAPDKSGLPSDRFSAERTGGSVSTLTIQRTQQEDSAVYLCASTKTLSGEQFFGPGTRLTVL.

This clonotype was picked up a small number of times. V is TRBV19 and J is TRBJ2-1; 8 nucleotides match TRBD1. There are 16 residues in the CDR3. V was pared by 5 bases and J by 2 bases, with 8 bases of the junction left unmatched. Germline V gene sequence: CDR1 LNHDA, CDR2 SQIVND (reference sequence). The CDR3 coding sequence is TGTGCCAGTAGTCCCCGGGACAGGTTAGCCTACAATGAGCAGTTCTTC. It codes for CASSPRDRLAYNEQFF.

This clonotype is large within its sample. In nucleotides, the CDR3 is TGTGCCAGCAGTGCCACTAGCGGGAGAGAGCAGTTCTTC. Protein product: CASSATSGREQFF. This rearrangement joins TRBV27 to TRBJ2-1, with 11 bases identical to TRBD2. Losses at the gene ends were 5 bases for V and 10 bases for J; bases not matched to a gene: 4. The germline CDR1 and CDR2 sequences are MNHEY and SMNVEV (reference sequence). The CDR3 covers 13 residues.

This clonotype is large in the sample. The rearrangement joins TRBV12-3 or TRBV12-4 to TRBJ2-7, with D unresolved. The ends were cut back, 5 bases at V and 1 base at J, with 15 bases in the middle. CDR3 size: 15 residues. This chain's CDR3 is CASSPEDIGSYEQYF. The CDR3, as DNA: TGTGCCAGCAGTCCAGAGGATATTGGGTCCTACGAGCAGTACTTC.

This clonotype is categorized as large. V and J are TRBV5-4 and TRBJ2-1; no clear D. The V gene lost 2 bases and the J gene lost 0 bases, with 6 bases spanning the gap. Germline assignment: CDR1 SGHNT and CDR2 YYREEE (reference sequence). CDR3 length: 14 residues. The CDR3 sequence: CASSFPSSYNEQFF. Here the CDR3 DNA reads TGTGCCAGCAGCTTCCCAAGCTCCTACAATGAGCAGTTCTTC.

By share, this clonotype counts as medium-sized. This rearrangement joins TRBV7-3 to TRBJ2-1, with no clear D. The germline CDR1 and CDR2 sequences are SGHTA and FQGTGA. V gave up 5 bases and J gave up 9 bases, with 14 bases separating them. This CDR3 comprises 13 residues. CDR3 DNA: TGTGCCAGCAGCCCGCTTGGGTACGCTGAGCAGTTCTTC. It translates to CASSPLGYAEQFF.